A single sample is the source of the 8 T cell receptor beta chains below, sequenced in a study of T cells in narcolepsy. TCRdb's table, derived via immunoSEQ multiplex PCR, lists solely in-frame clones and lacks some. The repertoire holds some 22,000 clones, approximately 85% seen once, with roughly 10% in the top ten. Specimen: memory (CD45RA-) CD4+ T cells from blood. These receptors came from a human donor in good health.

The chain recombines TRBV7-8 with TRBJ2-1; TRBD2 matches 7 bases. CDR1 and CDR2 from the germline V gene are SGHVS and FQNEAQ. This CDR3 region has 11 residues. V lost 11 bases to trimming and J lost 8 bases; unmatched junction nucleotides: 6. CDR3 in DNA: TGTGCCCTCGGGGGGACGCATGAGCAGTTCTTC. This translates into CALGGTHEQFF.

This sequence joins TRBV15 and TRBJ2-1; possible D gene TRBD2, 5 bases. The CDR3 spans 17 residues. Germline assignment: CDR1 LNHNV and CDR2 YYDKDF (reference sequence). The V end lost 2 bases, the J end lost 6 bases, and 20 bases lay between the germline ends. The CDR3 region is CATSRLQHPSRGNEQFF. CDR3 nucleotide sequence: TGTGCCACCAGCAGACTCCAACACCCCTCCCGGGGCAATGAGCAGTTCTTC.

This CDR3 reads CASGYRGTEAFF. CDR3 nucleotides: TGTGCCAGCGGGTACAGGGGGACTGAAGCTTTCTTT. The chain is built from TRBV6-6 and TRBJ1-1, with TRBD1 matching over 8 bases. CDR1 is MNHNY, CDR2 SVGAGI, per germline (reference sequence). Trimming at V came to 8 bases and at J to 5 bases, leaving 4 bases not matched to a gene. This CDR3 contains 12 residues.

Here the CDR3 reads CASSLRVNTEAFF. CDR3 bases: TGTGCCAGCAGCTTAAGGGTGAACACTGAAGCTTTCTTT. V usage is TRBV5-6 and J usage is TRBJ1-1, with D unclear. The V gene lost 2 bases and the J gene lost 0 bases, with 5 bases spanning the gap. The CDR3 has 13 amino acids. Per germline, CDR1 SGHDT and CDR2 YYEEEE.

The rearrangement joins TRBV7-2 to TRBJ2-1; the match to TRBD2 covers 13 bases. Looked up from germline, CDR1 is SGHTA and CDR2 is FQGNSA. J was trimmed by 6 bases and V by 4 bases; bases with no gene match: 3. This CDR3 region has 15 residues. The CDR3: CASSSWTSGSNEQFF. Here the CDR3 DNA reads TGTGCCAGCAGCTCATGGACTAGCGGGAGCAATGAGCAGTTCTTC.

The genes are TRBV28 and TRBJ1-1; 8 nucleotides align to TRBD1. After removal of 2 bases from V and 0 bases from J, the junction contained 5 bases not matched to a gene. CDR1 is MDHEN, CDR2 SYDVKM, per germline. The CDR3 spans 16 residues. CDR3 in amino acids: CASSLRWTGLNTEAFF. DNA of the CDR3: TGTGCCAGCAGTTTAAGGTGGACAGGGTTGAACACTGAAGCTTTCTTT.

V and J are TRBV7-9 and TRBJ1-4, with 7 positions matching TRBD1. Trimming took 5 bases from V and 8 from J; bases not matched to a gene: 8. This CDR3 is built from 14 residues. CDR1 SEHNR and CDR2 FQNEAQ come from the germline V gene (reference sequence). The CDR3 spells CASSPQGLQEKLFF. CDR3 coding DNA: TGTGCCAGCAGCCCACAGGGGTTACAGGAAAAACTGTTTTTT.

The V call is TRBV5-8, the J call TRBJ2-5; 7 positions match TRBD1. CDR3 length: 14 amino acids. Trimming at V came to 0 bases and at J to 6 bases, leaving 5 bases not matched to a gene. Germline-derived CDR1 and CDR2 are SGHTS and YDEGEE. CDR3 sequence: CASSLVQGVKTQYF. The CDR3 region has the DNA TGTGCCAGCAGCTTGGTGCAGGGGGTGAAGACCCAGTACTTC.